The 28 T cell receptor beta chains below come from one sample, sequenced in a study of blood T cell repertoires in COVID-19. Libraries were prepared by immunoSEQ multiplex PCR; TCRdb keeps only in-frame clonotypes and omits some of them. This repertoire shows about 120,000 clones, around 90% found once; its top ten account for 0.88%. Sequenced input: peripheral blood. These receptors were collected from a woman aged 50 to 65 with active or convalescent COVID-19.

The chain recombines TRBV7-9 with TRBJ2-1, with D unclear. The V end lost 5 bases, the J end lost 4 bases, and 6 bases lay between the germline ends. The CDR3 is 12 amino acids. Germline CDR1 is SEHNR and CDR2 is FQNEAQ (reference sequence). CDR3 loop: CASSPTYNEQFF. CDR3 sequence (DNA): TGTGCCAGCAGCCCTACTTACAATGAGCAGTTCTTC.

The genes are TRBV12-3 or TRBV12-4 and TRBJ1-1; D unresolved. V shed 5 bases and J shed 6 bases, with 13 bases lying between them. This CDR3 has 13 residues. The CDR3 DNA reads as TGTGCCAGCAGTGACGGGATCGGGGCTGAAGCTTTCTTT. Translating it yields CASSDGIGAEAFF.

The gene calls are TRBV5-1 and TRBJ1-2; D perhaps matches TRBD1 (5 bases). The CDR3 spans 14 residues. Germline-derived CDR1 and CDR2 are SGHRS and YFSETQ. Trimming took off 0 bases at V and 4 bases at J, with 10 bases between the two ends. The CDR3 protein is CASSLAQGGYGYTF. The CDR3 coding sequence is TGCGCCAGCAGCTTGGCTCAGGGTGGCTATGGCTACACCTTC. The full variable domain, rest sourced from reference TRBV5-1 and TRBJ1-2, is KAGVTQTPRYLIKTRGQQVTLSCSPISGHRSVSWYQQTPGQGLQFLFEYFSETQRNKGNFPGRFSGRQFSNSRSEMNVSTLELGDSALYLCASSLAQGGYGYTFGSGTRLTVV.

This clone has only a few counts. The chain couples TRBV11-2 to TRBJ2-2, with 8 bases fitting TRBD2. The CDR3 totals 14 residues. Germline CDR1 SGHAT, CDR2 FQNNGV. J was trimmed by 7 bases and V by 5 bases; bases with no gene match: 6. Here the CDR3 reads CASSPLTSVGELFF. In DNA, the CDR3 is TGTGCCAGCAGCCCGTTGACTAGCGTCGGGGAGCTGTTTTTT.

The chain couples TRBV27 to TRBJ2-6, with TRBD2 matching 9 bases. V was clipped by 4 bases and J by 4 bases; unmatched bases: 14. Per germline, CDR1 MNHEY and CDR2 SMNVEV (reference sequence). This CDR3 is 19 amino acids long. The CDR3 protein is CASSSPAREGPSGANVLTF. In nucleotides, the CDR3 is TGTGCCAGCAGTTCCCCCGCGCGGGAGGGTCCGTCCGGGGCCAACGTCCTGACTTTC.

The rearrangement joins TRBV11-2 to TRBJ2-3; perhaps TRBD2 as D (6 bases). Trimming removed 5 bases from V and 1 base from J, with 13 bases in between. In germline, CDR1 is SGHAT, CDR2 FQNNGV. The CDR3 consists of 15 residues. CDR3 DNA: TGTGCCAGCAGCCGTCGGGAGCCCGGCACAGATACGCAGTATTTT. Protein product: CASSRREPGTDTQYF.

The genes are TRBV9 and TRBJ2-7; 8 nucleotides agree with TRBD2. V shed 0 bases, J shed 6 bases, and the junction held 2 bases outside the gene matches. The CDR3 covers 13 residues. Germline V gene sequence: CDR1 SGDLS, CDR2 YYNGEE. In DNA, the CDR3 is TGTGCCAGCAGCGTAGGGCTAGCGGGCGAGCAGTACTTC. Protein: CASSVGLAGEQYF.

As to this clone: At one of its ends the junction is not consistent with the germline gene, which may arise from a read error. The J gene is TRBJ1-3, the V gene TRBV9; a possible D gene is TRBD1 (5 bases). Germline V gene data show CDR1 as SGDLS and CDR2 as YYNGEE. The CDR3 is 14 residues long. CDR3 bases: TGTGCCAGCAGCGTAGCTACCGGGGGGACCAGGCCTTCCTTT. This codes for CASSVATGGTRPSF.

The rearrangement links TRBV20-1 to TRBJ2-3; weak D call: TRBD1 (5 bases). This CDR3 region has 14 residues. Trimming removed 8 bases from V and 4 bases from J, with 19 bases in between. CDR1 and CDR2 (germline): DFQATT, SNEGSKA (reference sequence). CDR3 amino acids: CSSGDPAGSDTQYF. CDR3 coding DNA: TGCAGTTCTGGTGATCCGGCAGGGTCAGATACGCAGTATTTT.

CDR3 DNA: TGCGCCAGCAGCACCCCACTAGCGGGAGTGTCGGATACGCAGTATTTT. It codes for CASSTPLAGVSDTQYF. The rearrangement links TRBV5-1 to TRBJ2-3, with 11 bases identical to TRBD2. The CDR3 has 16 amino acids. CDR1 and CDR2 from the germline V gene are SGHRS and YFSETQ. V was clipped by 4 bases and J by 6 bases; unmatched bases: 10.

The DNA of the CDR3 is TGTGCCAGCGGATCCCTCAAGGAATGGGACAGGGACTTATATGGCTACACCTTC. Its protein is CASGSLKEWDRDLYGYTF. V gene TRBV28 combines with J gene TRBJ1-2, with 9 bases that match TRBD1. CDR3 length equals 18 residues. The germline V gene has CDR1 MDHEN and CDR2 SYDVKM. With 8 bases clipped from V and 5 bases from J, the junction kept 21 bases outside the gene matches.

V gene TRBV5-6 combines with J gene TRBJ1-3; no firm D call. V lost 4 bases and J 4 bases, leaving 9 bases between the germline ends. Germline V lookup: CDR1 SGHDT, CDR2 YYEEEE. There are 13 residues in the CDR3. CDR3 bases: TGTGCCAGCAGCATGGATAGCGGAAACACCATATATTTT. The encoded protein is CASSMDSGNTIYF.

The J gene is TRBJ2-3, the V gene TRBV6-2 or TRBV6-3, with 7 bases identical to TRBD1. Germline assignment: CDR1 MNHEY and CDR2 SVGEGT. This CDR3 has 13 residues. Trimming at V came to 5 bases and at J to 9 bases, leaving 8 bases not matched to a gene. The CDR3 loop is CASSQLEGATQYF. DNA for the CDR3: TGTGCCAGCAGTCAGCTAGAGGGGGCGACGCAGTATTTT.

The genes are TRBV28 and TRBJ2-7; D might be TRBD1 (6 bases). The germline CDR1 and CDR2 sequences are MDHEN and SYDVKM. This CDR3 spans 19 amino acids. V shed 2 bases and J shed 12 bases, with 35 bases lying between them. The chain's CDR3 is CASSLRHWGRRTVRAEGYF. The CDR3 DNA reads TGTGCCAGCAGTTTAAGGCACTGGGGGAGAAGGACAGTTAGGGCTGAGGGGTACTTC.

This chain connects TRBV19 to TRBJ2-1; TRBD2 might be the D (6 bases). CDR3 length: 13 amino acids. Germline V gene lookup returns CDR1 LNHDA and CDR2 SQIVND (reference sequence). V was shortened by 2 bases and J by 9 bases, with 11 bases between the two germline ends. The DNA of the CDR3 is TGTGCCAGTAGTATACAAGCGGAGGGTGAGCAGTTCTTC. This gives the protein CASSIQAEGEQFF.

The CDR3 DNA sequence: TGTGCCAGCAGGGAGAGACCCGACGAGCAGTACTTC. This codes for CASRERPDEQYF. The chain couples TRBV6-5 to TRBJ2-7, with D unresolved. This CDR3 has 12 residues. Per germline, CDR1 MNHEY and CDR2 SVGAGI. Trimming left V 6 bases short and J 5 bases short, with 11 bases between.

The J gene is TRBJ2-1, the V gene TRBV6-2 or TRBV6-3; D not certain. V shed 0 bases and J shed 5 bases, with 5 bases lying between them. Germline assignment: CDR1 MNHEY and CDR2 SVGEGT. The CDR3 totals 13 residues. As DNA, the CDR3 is TGTGCCAGCAGTTACTCGAGAGACAATGAGCAGTTCTTC. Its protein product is CASSYSRDNEQFF.

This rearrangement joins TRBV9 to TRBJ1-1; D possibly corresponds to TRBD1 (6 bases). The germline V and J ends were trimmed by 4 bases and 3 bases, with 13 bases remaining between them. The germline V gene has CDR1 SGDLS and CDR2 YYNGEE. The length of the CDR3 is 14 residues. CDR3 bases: TGTGCCAGCAGCCCCCGACAGGACTACACTGAAGCTTTCTTT. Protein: CASSPRQDYTEAFF.

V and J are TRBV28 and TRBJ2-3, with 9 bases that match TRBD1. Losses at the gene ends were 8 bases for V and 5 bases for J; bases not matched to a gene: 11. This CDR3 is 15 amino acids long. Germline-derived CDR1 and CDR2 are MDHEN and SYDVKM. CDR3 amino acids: CASRSTGGFQDTQYF. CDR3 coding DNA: TGTGCCAGCCGCTCGACAGGGGGTTTCCAAGATACGCAGTATTTT. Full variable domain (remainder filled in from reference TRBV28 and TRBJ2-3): DVKVTQSSRYLVKRTGEKVFLECVQDMDHENMFWYRQDPGLGLRLIYFSYDVKMKEKGDIPEGYSVSREKKERFSLILESASTNQTSMYLCASRSTGGFQDTQYFGPGTRLTVL.

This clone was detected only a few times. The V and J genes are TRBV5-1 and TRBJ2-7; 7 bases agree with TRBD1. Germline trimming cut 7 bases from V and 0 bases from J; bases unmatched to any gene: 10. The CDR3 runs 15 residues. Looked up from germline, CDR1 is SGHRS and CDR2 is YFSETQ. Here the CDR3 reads CASSSTGPSSYEQYF. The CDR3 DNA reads TGCGCCAGCTCCTCGACAGGGCCGAGCTCCTACGAGCAGTACTTC.

The CDR3 here is CSPSPRRSNQPQHF. The CDR3 DNA is TGCAGCCCTAGTCCTCGACGGAGCAATCAGCCCCAGCATTTT. The gene calls are TRBV29-1 and TRBJ1-5; D unclear. This CDR3 has 14 amino acids. Germline CDR1 and CDR2: SQVTM and ANQGSEA. V was cut by 8 bases and J by 1 base, with 15 bases left in between. Together with reference TRBV29-1 and TRBJ1-5, the CDR3 gives the full variable domain: SAVISQKPSRDICQRGTSLTIQCQVDSQVTMMFWYRQQPGQSLTLIATANQGSEATYESGFVIDKFPISRPNLTFSTLTVSNMSPEDSSIYLCSPSPRRSNQPQHFGDGTRLSIL.

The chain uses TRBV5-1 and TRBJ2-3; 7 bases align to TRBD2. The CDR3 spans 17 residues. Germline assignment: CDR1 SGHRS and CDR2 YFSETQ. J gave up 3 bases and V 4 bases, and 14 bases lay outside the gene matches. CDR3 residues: CASSSTWAGVRTDTQYF. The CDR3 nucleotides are TGCGCCAGCAGCAGTACCTGGGCGGGAGTAAGAACAGATACGCAGTATTTT.

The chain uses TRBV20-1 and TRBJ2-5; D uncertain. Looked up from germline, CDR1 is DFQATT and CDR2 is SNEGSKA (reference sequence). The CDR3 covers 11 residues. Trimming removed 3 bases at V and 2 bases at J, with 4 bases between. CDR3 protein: CSASLQETQYF. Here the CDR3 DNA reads TGCAGTGCTAGCCTGCAAGAGACCCAGTACTTC.

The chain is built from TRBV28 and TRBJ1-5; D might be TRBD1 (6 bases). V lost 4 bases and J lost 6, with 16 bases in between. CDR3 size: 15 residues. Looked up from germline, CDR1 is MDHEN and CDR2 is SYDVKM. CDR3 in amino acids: CASSSTGTVGQPQHF. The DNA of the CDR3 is TGTGCCAGCAGTTCCACAGGGACGGTGGGTCAGCCCCAGCATTTT.

CDR3 nucleotide sequence: TGTGCCACCAGCAGAGATTTCGGGGGGTACACTGAAGCTTTCTTT. The encoded protein is CATSRDFGGYTEAFF. The chain employs TRBV15 and TRBJ1-1, with a weak D call TRBD1 (5 bases). V dropped 0 bases and J dropped 3 bases, with 11 bases sitting between them. The CDR3 has 15 amino acids. CDR1 is LNHNV, CDR2 YYDKDF, per germline (reference sequence).

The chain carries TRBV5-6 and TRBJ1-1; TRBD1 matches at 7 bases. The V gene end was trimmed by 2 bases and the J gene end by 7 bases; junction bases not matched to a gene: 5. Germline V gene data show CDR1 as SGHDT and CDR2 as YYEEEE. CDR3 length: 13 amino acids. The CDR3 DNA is TGTGCCAGCAGCTTCCCGGGACAGTTTGAAGCTTTCTTT. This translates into CASSFPGQFEAFF. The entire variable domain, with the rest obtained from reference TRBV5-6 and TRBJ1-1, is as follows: DAGVTQSPTHLIKTRGQQVTLRCSPKSGHDTVSWYQQALGQGPQFIFQYYEEEERQRGNFPDRFSGHQFPNYSSELNVNALLLGDSALYLCASSFPGQFEAFFGQGTRLTVV.

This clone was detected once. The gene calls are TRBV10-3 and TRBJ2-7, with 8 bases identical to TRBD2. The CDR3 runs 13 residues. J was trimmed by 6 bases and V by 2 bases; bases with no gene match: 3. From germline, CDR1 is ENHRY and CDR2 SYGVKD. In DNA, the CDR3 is TGTGCCATCAGTGAGGGACTAGCCCCCGAGCAGTACTTC. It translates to CAISEGLAPEQYF.

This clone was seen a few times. CDR3 sequence (DNA): TGTGCCAGTTCAGGGGGCGAAGGCGGGGAGCTGTTTTTT. Protein: CASSGGEGGELFF. The chain is built from TRBV11-3 and TRBJ2-2; 8 nucleotides align to TRBD1. V dropped 9 bases and J dropped 7; count of bases not matched to a gene: 7. The length of the CDR3 is 13 residues. Looked up from germline, CDR1 is SGHNT and CDR2 is YENEEA.